A selection of T cell receptor beta chains follows, all from one sample in a study of T cells in narcolepsy. The assay was immunoSEQ multiplex PCR, and TCRdb's table has in-frame clones only and misses some. The table has about 30,000 clones, about four fifths seen once; the top ten hold about 1.1%. The source material was CD45RA- memory CD4+ T cells from PBMCs. These TCRs come from a human donor with narcolepsy. Both conserved end residues are part of each CDR3. Each record gives: CDR3 DNA, CDR3 protein, clone size, D gene, V gene, J gene. A D gene is named only where the DNA matches it firmly. Clone size is not always given. Where it is, it says once, few, many or a class for expanded clones.

DNA: TGTGCCAGCAGCTTGGTTTCCGGATACGAGCAGTACTTC
CDR3: CASSLVSGYEQYF
size: -
D: -
V: TRBV5-6
J: TRBJ2-7

DNA: TGTGCCAGCAGCAAAGACATAGCGGGAGGGGTCTACGAGCAGTACTTC
CDR3: CASSKDIAGGVYEQYF
size: once
D: TRBD2
V: TRBV7-2
J: TRBJ2-7

DNA: TGTGCCAGCAGTCCAGGACAGGGGATTTATGGCTACACCTTC
CDR3: CASSPGQGIYGYTF
size: -
D: TRBD1
V: TRBV6-4
J: TRBJ1-2

DNA: TGTGCCAGCAGCTGGGGACTAGCGTCCTACGAGCAGTACTTC
CDR3: CASSWGLASYEQYF
size: -
D: TRBD2
V: TRBV7-3
J: TRBJ2-7

DNA: TGTGCCAGCAGCCCCCGCCCAGGGGTGGACGGGGAGCTGTTTTTT
CDR3: CASSPRPGVDGELFF
size: -
D: -
V: TRBV11-2
J: TRBJ2-2

DNA: TGTGCCAGCAGTGACATGAACCGGAATCAGCCCCAGCATTTT
CDR3: CASSDMNRNQPQHF
size: -
D: -
V: TRBV6-1
J: TRBJ1-5

DNA: TGCAGCGTTAGTCAGGGACAGGGAGTTCCTGGCTACACCTTC
CDR3: CSVSQGQGVPGYTF
size: -
D: TRBD1
V: TRBV29-1
J: TRBJ1-2

DNA: TGTGCCAGCAGCGATACAGGCGGGGGAAGATCCTACGAGCAGTACTTC
CDR3: CASSDTGGGRSYEQYF
size: few
D: TRBD2
V: TRBV7-2
J: TRBJ2-7

DNA: TGTGCCAGCACCGAAGGTCGGGTCCCCCAAGAGACCCAGTACTTC
CDR3: CASTEGRVPQETQYF
size: -
D: -
V: TRBV2
J: TRBJ2-5

DNA: TGTGCCAGCAGTGACGGGCCTTCACCCCTCCACTTT
CDR3: CASSDGPSPLHF
size: -
D: -
V: TRBV6-1
J: TRBJ1-6

DNA: TGTGCCAGTAGTTATGGGGACTCCTATAATTCACCCCTCCACTTT
CDR3: CASSYGDSYNSPLHF
size: -
D: -
V: TRBV19
J: TRBJ1-6

DNA: TGTGCCAGCAGCGTAGAGCGGGGGCACTCAGGTCAGCCCCAGCATTTT
CDR3: CASSVERGHSGQPQHF
size: few
D: -
V: TRBV9
J: TRBJ1-5

DNA: TGTGCCAGCAGCTTAGAGGGGGGCGTTGCATCCCTGACTTTC
CDR3: CASSLEGGVASLTF
size: -
D: -
V: TRBV7-8
J: TRBJ2-6

DNA: TGCAGCGTTGATTGGGACGGGAGCGAGCAGTATTTT
CDR3: CSVDWDGSEQYF
size: -
D: -
V: TRBV29-1
J: TRBJ2-3

DNA: TGTGCCAGCAGCTCTCGGGACGGCTTGAGCGGGGAGCTGTTTTTT
CDR3: CASSSRDGLSGELFF
size: once
D: -
V: TRBV7-3
J: TRBJ2-2

DNA: TGTGCCAGCAGCTTAATGAGGGACTACGAGCAGTACTTC
CDR3: CASSLMRDYEQYF
size: -
D: -
V: TRBV11-3
J: TRBJ2-7

DNA: TGTGCCAGCAGCGTCGCAGGGGGGAGGTCCTACGAGCAGTACTTC
CDR3: CASSVAGGRSYEQYF
size: -
D: -
V: TRBV7-7
J: TRBJ2-7

DNA: TGCGCCAGCAGATCCGGAGGGGGGAGATCAGTAGAGCAGTACTTC
CDR3: CASRSGGGRSVEQYF
size: -
D: -
V: TRBV5-1
J: TRBJ2-7

DNA: TGTGCCAGCAGCTTAGTCAGGGGGAGCTCCTACGAGCAGTACTTC
CDR3: CASSLVRGSSYEQYF
size: -
D: TRBD1
V: TRBV11-2
J: TRBJ2-7

DNA: TGTGCCAGCAGCAAAAGGACTGACGGTAACTATGGCTACACCTTC
CDR3: CASSKRTDGNYGYTF
size: once
D: -
V: TRBV6-6
J: TRBJ1-2

DNA: TGTGCCAGTAGAACCTCGACGGGAGATACGCAGTATTTT
CDR3: CASRTSTGDTQYF
size: -
D: -
V: TRBV19
J: TRBJ2-3

DNA: TGCGCCAGCAGCCCGGGACAGGGAGGCTACGAGCAGTACTTC
CDR3: CASSPGQGGYEQYF
size: -
D: TRBD1
V: TRBV5-1
J: TRBJ2-7

DNA: TGTGCCAGCAGCTTCGCTGGGGGCAATCAGCCCCAGCATTTT
CDR3: CASSFAGGNQPQHF
size: -
D: -
V: TRBV5-6
J: TRBJ1-5

DNA: TGTGCCAGCAATCTAGCGGGAGGACGCGAGCAGTACTTC
CDR3: CASNLAGGREQYF
size: -
D: TRBD2
V: TRBV10-3
J: TRBJ2-7

DNA: TGTGCCTCCTTCGGTGACATGAACACTGAAGCTTTCTTT
CDR3: CASFGDMNTEAFF
size: -
D: -
V: TRBV6-1
J: TRBJ1-1

DNA: TGTGCCAGCAGCGAACTACAGGGACCTAATTCACCCCTCCACTTT
CDR3: CASSELQGPNSPLHF
size: few
D: -
V: TRBV9
J: TRBJ1-6

DNA: TGTGCCAGCAGTCAGCGGACTAGCGGGAACAATGAGCAGTTCTTC
CDR3: CASSQRTSGNNEQFF
size: -
D: TRBD2
V: TRBV2
J: TRBJ2-1

DNA: TGTGCCAGCAGTTACGCGGGACTAGCTTCCTTCTTC
CDR3: CASSYAGLASFF
size: -
D: TRBD2
V: TRBV5-4
J: TRBJ2-1

DNA: TGTGCCAGCAGCCCTAGGGGACAGCGAAAGGTGGGGGATACGCAGTATTTT
CDR3: CASSPRGQRKVGDTQYF
size: -
D: TRBD1
V: TRBV5-4
J: TRBJ2-3

DNA: TGTGCCAGCAGGCCCGCACAGGAAAGAAATCAGCCCCAGCATTTT
CDR3: CASRPAQERNQPQHF
size: -
D: -
V: TRBV27
J: TRBJ1-5

DNA: TGTGCCAGCTCACCTGGACAGAGCTACTACGAGCAGTACTTC
CDR3: CASSPGQSYYEQYF
size: -
D: -
V: TRBV18
J: TRBJ2-7

DNA: TGTGCCAGCAGTTTTGACGGATATGGCTACACCTTC
CDR3: CASSFDGYGYTF
size: -
D: -
V: TRBV6-1
J: TRBJ1-2

DNA: TGTGCCAGCAGCTGGGTCTCTGGGGGCAATCAGCCCCAGCATTTT
CDR3: CASSWVSGGNQPQHF
size: -
D: -
V: TRBV5-8
J: TRBJ1-5

DNA: TGTGCCAGCAGCTCTCCTAGGACGCATGGCTACACCTTC
CDR3: CASSSPRTHGYTF
size: -
D: -
V: TRBV11-3
J: TRBJ1-2

DNA: TGTGCCAGCAGTTTATCGGGGGACGGCCAGTATGGCTACACCTTC
CDR3: CASSLSGDGQYGYTF
size: -
D: -
V: TRBV28
J: TRBJ1-2

DNA: TGCAGTGCGATGGTCTCAGATACGCAGTATTTT
CDR3: CSAMVSDTQYF
size: -
D: -
V: TRBV20-1
J: TRBJ2-3

DNA: TGTGCCAGCAGTCCTCGACGGGCGACGGCCTACGAGCAGTACTTC
CDR3: CASSPRRATAYEQYF
size: -
D: -
V: TRBV6-1
J: TRBJ2-7